Reported below is one T cell receptor beta chain. This sample is part of a study of blood T cell repertoires in COVID-19. For the study at large: Sites across the United States, Italy and Spain contributed samples from acute and convalescent COVID-19. Sources were T cells, B-cell-depleted T cells, or PBMCs; the material itself was cDNA or gDNA.

With V trimmed by 5 bases and J by 2 bases, 5 bases remained unmatched. This CDR3 is built from 14 residues. CDR1 is PRHDT and CDR2 is FYEKMQ in the germline V gene (reference sequence). Source study methods: Counts of nucleated cells, estimated from reference gene primer amplification, were obtained. This table comes from immunoSEQ multiplex PCR, and its TCRdb copy is limited to in-frame clones, with some not included. The V and J calls and clone size were taken over from that table, and D and trimming were inferred from the DNA. The sample shows some 250,000 clones, about 90% of them seen only once.

This clonotype was obtained from a woman aged 25 to 39 who had recovered from COVID-19. This sequence joins TRBV13 and TRBJ2-7; 8 bases match TRBD2. The material sequenced was peripheral blood. The CDR3, as DNA: TGTGCCAGCAGCATAGCGGGGATGACCTACGAGCAGTACTTC. It yields the protein CASSIAGMTYEQYF.